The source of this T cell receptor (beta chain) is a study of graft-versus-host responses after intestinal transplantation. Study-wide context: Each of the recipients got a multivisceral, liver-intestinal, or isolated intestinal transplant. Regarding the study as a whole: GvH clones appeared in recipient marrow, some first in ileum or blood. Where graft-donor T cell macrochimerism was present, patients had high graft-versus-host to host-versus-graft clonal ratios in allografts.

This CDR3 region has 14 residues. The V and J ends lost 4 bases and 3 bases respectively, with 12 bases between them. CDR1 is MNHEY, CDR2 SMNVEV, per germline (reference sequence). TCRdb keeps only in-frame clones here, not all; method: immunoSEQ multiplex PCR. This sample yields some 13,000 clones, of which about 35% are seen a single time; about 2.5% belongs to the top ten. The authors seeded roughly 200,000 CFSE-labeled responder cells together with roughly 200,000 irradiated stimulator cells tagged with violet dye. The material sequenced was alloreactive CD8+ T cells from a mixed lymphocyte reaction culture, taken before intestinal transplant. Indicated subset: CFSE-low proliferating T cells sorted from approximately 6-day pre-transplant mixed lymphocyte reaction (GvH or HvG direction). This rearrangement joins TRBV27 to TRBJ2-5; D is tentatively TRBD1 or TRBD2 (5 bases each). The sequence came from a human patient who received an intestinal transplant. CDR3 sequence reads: CASSSPGRKETQYF. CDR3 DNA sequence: TGTGCCAGCAGTTCCCCGGGACGGAAAGAGACCCAGTACTTC.